This T cell receptor beta chain was retrieved from a study of OX40 agonist ivuxolimab in advanced cancers. Background on the whole study: Ivuxolimab, which targeted the costimulatory receptor OX40 (CD134), was an agonistic, fully human IgG2 monoclonal antibody. Partial responses occurred in three dose-escalation patients: two with cutaneous melanoma and one with hepatocellular carcinoma. Among the roughly 52 dose-escalation patients, roughly 20 had hepatocellular carcinoma, some 15 melanoma, 9 renal cell carcinoma and 9 head and neck cancer. The paper reports the monotherapy dose-escalation portion (N of about 51 patients) of the phase I ivuxolimab trial. In the dose-escalation cohort, 82.7% of patients were male, and the mean age was approximately 60 years, with a range of about 23 to 85. Intravenous ivuxolimab was administered to patients every 2 weeks at six dose levels: 0.01, 0.1, 0.3, 1.5, 3 and 10 mg/kg. Prior anti-PD-1, anti-PD-L1 or anti-CTLA-4 therapy was permitted, and about two fifths of dose-escalation patients had received checkpoint inhibitors. Peripheral TCRbeta sequencing was intended to test whether TCR sequence diversity was altered and clonal T-cell expansion was caused by ivuxolimab.

V drops 1 base and J drops 1 base, leaving 21 bases in between. From cysteine to phenylalanine, the CDR3 is 18 amino acids long. Only the CDR3 region is kept as DNA, spanning 54 bases read in frame from base 1. Summary of the overall study and its limitations: Low levels of normalized T-cell clonal expansion were also seen in some patients who did not respond. On average, CD8+ T cells showed more expanded clones than CD4+ T cells after ivuxolimab. Which antigens the clonally expanded peripheral T cells were specific for was not determined. At doses of 0.1 to 3.0 mg/kg, clonal expansion of both CD4+ and CD8+ blood T cells was observed from baseline to week 6. In the 0.1-3.0 mg/kg groups, partial responders had among the lowest normalized peripheral clonal expansion, particularly in CD8+ T cells.

Genomic DNA was isolated from the sorted cells so that the TCRbeta CDR3 region could be sequenced. The immunoSEQ Assay was used for sequencing of TCRbeta CDR3 regions. Entries here come from immuneACCESS through TCRdb and include only in-frame sequences with V and J called. Some clones fail to appear in such tables; in the studies checked, an unresolved V gene covers under half of the shortfall, and the cause of the remainder is unknown. This sample comprises about 39,000 clones, 92% of them detected only once. The top ten hold around 20% of the sample. With regard to this clone: Which antigen it targets is not known. No much larger clone is present one base from it, and per-base qualities are unavailable.

The trial excluded patients who had a history of autoimmune disease or who were on systemic immunosuppression. Peripheral blood for TCR sequencing was collected from all dose cohorts at baseline, on cycle 4 day 1, and on cycle 7 day 1. Samples came from an open-label, multicenter, first-in-human phase I dose-escalation trial of ivuxolimab. Adults with locally advanced or metastatic melanoma, renal cell, hepatocellular, or head and neck squamous cell carcinoma were enrolled in the trial. Before TCR sequencing, CD4+ T cells and CD8+ T cells from peripheral blood were sorted into separate populations.

The chain couples TRBV5-3 to TRBJ2-7; the D region is possibly TRBD1 or TRBD2, each matching across 6 bases. TRBV5-3 falls under the ORF class, with uncertain function. This receptor was obtained from an adult with an advanced solid tumor such as melanoma, head and neck, liver or kidney cancer. The material was CD4+ or CD8+ T cells sorted from blood, obtained in a trial of the OX40 agonist ivuxolimab. The DNA sequence is TGTGCCAGAAGCTTGTCATACGGCGGGACATTCAGTTCCTACGAGCAGTACTTC. The resulting protein is CARSLSYGGTFSSYEQYF.